This T cell receptor beta chain was retrieved from a study of cytomegalovirus exposure and HLA in healthy donors. Trimming cost V 5 bases and J 6 bases; bases outside gene matches: 7. Germline V gene lookup returns CDR1 MDHEN and CDR2 SYDVKM. This CDR3 has 13 amino acids. Clones were sequenced by immunoSEQ multiplex PCR, and TCRdb holds only the in-frame ones, with some missing. This sample has hundreds of thousands of clones, with about nine tenths found just once. The chain carries TRBV28 and TRBJ2-7; TRBD1 matches 7 bases. The receptor was derived from a woman between 18 and 29 years old in good health and CMV-seronegative. Sequencing used PBMCs. The CDR3 DNA reads as TGTGCCAGCAGTCCCCAGACAGGGCTCGAGCAGTACTTC. This codes for CASSPQTGLEQYF.